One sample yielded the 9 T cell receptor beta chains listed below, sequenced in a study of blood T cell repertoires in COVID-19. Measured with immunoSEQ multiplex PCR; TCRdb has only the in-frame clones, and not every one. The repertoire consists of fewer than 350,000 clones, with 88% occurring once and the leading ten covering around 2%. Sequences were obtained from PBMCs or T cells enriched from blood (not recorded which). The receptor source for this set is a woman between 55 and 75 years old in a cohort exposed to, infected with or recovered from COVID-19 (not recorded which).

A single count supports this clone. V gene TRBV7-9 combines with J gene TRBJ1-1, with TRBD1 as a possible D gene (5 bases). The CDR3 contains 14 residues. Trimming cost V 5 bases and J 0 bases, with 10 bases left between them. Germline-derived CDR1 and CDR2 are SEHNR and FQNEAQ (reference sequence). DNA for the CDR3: TGTGCCAGCAGCCTCAGGGATTTGAACACTGAAGCTTTCTTT. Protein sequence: CASSLRDLNTEAFF. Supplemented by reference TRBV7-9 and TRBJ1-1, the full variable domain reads DTGVSQNPRHKITKRGQNVTFRCDPISEHNRLYWYRQTLGQGPEFLTYFQNEAQLEKSRLLSDRFSAERPKGSFSTLEIQRTEQGDSAMYLCASSLRDLNTEAFFGQGTRLTVV.

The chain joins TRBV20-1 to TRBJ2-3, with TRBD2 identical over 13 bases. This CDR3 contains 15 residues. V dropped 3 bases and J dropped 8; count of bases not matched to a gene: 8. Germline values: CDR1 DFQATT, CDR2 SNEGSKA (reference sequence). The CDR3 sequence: CSASSGLAGVGTQYF. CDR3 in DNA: TGCAGTGCTAGTTCAGGACTAGCGGGAGTGGGTACGCAGTATTTT.

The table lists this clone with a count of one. CDR3 DNA sequence: TGTGCCACCAGCAGGGACAGGGCCCGACTAGCGGGCAAAGATACGCAGTATTTT. It translates to CATSRDRARLAGKDTQYF. The chain joins TRBV15 to TRBJ2-3, with 10 bases identical to TRBD2. The germline gives CDR1 LNHNV, CDR2 YYDKDF (reference sequence). This CDR3 is built from 18 residues. The V segment lost 3 bases and the J segment 5 bases; nucleotides outside the gene matches: 14.

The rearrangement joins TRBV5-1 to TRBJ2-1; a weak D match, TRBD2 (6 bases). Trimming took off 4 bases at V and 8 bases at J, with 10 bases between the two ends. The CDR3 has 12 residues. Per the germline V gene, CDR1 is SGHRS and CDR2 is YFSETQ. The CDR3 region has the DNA TGCGCCAGCAGCGTGGAGGGGCATGAGCAGTTCTTC. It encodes CASSVEGHEQFF.

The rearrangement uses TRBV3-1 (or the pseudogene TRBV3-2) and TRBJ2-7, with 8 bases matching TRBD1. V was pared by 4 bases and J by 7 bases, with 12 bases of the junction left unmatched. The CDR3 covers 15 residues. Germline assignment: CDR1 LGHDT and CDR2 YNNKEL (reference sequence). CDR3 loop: CASSPRTGTLGEQYF. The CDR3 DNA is TGTGCCAGCAGCCCTCGGACAGGGACCTTGGGGGAGCAGTACTTC.

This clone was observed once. The CDR3 loop reads CASSPSVGGSGELFF. In nucleotides, the CDR3 is TGTGCCAGCAGCCCATCGGTTGGCGGGTCCGGGGAGCTGTTTTTT. The J gene is TRBJ2-2, the V gene TRBV9; TRBD2 might be the D (5 bases). Germline V gene sequence: CDR1 SGDLS, CDR2 YYNGEE. CDR3 length equals 15 residues. The V end was cut by 4 bases, the J end by 6 bases, with 16 bases between.

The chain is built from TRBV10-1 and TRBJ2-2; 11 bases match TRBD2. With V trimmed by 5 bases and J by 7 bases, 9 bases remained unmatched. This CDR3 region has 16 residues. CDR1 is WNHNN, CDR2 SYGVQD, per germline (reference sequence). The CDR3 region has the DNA TGCGCCAGCAGTCCCGGACTAGCGGGTATGGGCGGGGAGCTGTTTTTT. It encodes CASSPGLAGMGGELFF.

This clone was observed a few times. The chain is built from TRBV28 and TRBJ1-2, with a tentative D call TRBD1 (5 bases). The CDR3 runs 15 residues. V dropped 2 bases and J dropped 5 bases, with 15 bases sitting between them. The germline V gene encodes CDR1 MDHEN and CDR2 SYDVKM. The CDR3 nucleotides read TGTGCCAGCAGTTTAGGAGGGGCAGGGAGATATGGCTACACCTTC. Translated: CASSLGGAGRYGYTF.

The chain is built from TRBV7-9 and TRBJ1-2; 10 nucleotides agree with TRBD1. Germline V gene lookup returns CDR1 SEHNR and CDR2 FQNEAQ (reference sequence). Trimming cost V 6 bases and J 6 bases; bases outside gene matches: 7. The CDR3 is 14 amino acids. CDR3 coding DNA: TGTGCCAGCAGTCCTCACGGGACAGGGGATGGCTACACCTTC. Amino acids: CASSPHGTGDGYTF.